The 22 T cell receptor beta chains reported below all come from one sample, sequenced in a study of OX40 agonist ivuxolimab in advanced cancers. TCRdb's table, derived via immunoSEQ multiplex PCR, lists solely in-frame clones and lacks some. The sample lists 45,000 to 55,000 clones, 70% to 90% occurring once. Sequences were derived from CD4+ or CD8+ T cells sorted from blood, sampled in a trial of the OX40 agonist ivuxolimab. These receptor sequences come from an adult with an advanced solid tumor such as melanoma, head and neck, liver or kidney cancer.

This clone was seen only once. Written as DNA, the CDR3 is TGTGCCAGCAGCAACCTACAGGGGGGTGAGGGGGAGCAGTACTTC. Protein product: CASSNLQGGEGEQYF. This chain uses TRBV28 with TRBJ2-7, with 8 bases aligning to TRBD1. Germline trimming cut 6 bases from V and 7 bases from J; bases unmatched to any gene: 14. The CDR3 has 15 residues. CDR1 is MDHEN, CDR2 SYDVKM, per germline.

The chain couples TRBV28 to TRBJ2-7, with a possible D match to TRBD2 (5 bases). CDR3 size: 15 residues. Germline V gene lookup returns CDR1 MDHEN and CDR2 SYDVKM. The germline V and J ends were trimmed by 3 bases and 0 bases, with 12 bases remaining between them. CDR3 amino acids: CASSFQSGSSYEQYF. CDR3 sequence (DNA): TGTGCCAGCAGTTTTCAAAGCGGAAGCTCCTACGAGCAGTACTTC.

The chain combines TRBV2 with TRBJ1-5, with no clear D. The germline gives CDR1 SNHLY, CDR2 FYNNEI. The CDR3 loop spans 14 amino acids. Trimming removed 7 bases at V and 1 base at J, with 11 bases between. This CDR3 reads CASTAMRSNQPQHF. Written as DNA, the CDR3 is TGTGCCAGCACCGCTATGAGGAGCAATCAGCCCCAGCATTTT.

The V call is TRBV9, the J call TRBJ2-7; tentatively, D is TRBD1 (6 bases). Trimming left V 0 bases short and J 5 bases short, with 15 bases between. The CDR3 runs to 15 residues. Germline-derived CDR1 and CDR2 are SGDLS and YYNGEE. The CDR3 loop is CASSVDGRGWDEQYF. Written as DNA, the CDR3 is TGTGCCAGCAGCGTAGATGGCAGGGGTTGGGACGAGCAGTACTTC.

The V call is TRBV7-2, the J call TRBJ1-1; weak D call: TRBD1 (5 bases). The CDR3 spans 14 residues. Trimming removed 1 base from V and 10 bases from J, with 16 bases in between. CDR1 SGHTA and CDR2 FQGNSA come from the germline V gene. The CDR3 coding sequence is TGTGCCAGCAGCTTAGAATTCGCAGGGCGCGGAGCTTTCTTT. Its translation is CASSLEFAGRGAFF.

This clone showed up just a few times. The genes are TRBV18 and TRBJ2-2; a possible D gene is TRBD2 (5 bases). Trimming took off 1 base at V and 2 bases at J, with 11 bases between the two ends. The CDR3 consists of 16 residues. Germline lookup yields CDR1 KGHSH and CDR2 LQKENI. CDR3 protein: CASSPLVSANTGELFF. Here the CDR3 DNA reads TGTGCCAGCTCACCACTGGTTAGCGCAAACACCGGGGAGCTGTTTTTT.

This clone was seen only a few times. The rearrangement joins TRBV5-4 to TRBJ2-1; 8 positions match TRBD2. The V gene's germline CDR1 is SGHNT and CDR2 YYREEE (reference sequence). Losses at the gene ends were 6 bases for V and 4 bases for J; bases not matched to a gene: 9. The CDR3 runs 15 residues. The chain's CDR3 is CASTPGLAGYNEQFF. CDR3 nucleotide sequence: TGTGCCAGCACCCCGGGGCTAGCGGGTTACAATGAGCAGTTCTTC.

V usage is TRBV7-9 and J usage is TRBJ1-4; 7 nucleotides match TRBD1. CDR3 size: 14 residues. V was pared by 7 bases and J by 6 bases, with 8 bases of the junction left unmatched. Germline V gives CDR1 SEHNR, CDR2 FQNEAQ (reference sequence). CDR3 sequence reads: CASNPGGSYEKLFF. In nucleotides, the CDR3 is TGTGCCAGCAACCCAGGGGGGTCTTATGAAAAACTGTTTTTT.

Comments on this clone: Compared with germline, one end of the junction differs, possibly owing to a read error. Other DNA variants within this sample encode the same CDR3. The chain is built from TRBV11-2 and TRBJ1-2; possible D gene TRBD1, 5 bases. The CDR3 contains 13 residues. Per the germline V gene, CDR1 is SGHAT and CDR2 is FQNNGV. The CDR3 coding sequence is TGTGCCAGCAGCTTAGTTACAGGTAGAAGAGTGGACTTC. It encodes CASSLVTGRRVDF.

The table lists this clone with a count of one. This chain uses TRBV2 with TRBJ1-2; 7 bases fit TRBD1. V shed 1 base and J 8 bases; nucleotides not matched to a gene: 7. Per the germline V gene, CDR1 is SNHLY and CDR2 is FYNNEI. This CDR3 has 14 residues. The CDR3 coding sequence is TGTGCCAGCAGTGAAGAGGGAGGGGGCGTCGGCTACACCTTC. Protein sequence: CASSEEGGGVGYTF.

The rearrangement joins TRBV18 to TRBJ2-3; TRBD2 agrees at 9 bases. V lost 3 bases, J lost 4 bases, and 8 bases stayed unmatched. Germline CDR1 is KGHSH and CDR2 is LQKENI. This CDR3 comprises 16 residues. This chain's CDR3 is CASSPPLAGAADTQYF. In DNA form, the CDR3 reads TGTGCCAGCTCACCGCCTTTAGCGGGAGCCGCAGATACGCAGTATTTT.

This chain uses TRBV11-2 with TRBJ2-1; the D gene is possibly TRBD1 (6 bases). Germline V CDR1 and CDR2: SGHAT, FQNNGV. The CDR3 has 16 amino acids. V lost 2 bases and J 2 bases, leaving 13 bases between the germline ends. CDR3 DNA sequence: TGTGCCAGCAGCTTACTAGGACAGAACCCCTACAATGAGCAGTTCTTC. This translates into CASSLLGQNPYNEQFF.

CDR3 coding DNA: TGTGCCAGCAGTCCCGTCGGCGTTTCGGAGCGGCTCAATTCACCCCTCCACTTT. Protein product: CASSPVGVSERLNSPLHF. This sequence joins TRBV27 and TRBJ1-6, with no clear D. Trimming left V 5 bases short and J 7 bases short, with 24 bases between. Germline CDR1 reads MNHEY; CDR2 reads SMNVEV (reference sequence). The CDR3 has 18 amino acids.

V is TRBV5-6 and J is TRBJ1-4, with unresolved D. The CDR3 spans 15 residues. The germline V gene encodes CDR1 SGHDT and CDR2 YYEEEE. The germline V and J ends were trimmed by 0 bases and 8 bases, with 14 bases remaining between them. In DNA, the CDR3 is TGTGCCAGCAGCTTGGGATGGCAGGAGAGGGAAAAACTGTTTTTT. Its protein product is CASSLGWQEREKLFF.

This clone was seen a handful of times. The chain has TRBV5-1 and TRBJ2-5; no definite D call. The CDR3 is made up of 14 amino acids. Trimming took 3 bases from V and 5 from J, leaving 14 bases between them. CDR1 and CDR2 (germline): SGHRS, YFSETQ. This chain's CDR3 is CASSWAPDGETQYF. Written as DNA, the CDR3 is TGCGCCAGCAGCTGGGCCCCGGACGGGGAGACCCAGTACTTC.

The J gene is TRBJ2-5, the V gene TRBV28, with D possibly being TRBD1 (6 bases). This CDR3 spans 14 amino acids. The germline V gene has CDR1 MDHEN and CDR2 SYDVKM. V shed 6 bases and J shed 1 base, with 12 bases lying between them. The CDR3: CASSGQGGQETQYF. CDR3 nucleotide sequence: TGTGCCAGCAGCGGTCAAGGGGGCCAAGAGACCCAGTACTTC.

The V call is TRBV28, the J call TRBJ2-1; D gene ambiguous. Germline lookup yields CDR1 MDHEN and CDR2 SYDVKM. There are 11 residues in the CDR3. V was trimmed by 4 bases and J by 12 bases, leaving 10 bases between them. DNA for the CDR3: TGTGCCAGCAGTTCTGGCATCGTGCAGTTCTTC. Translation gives CASSSGIVQFF.

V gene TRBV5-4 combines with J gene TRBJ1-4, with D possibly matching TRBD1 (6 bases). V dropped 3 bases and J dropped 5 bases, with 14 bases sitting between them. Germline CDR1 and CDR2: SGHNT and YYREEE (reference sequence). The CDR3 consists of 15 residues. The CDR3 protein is CASSSGPGTNEKLFF. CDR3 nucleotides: TGTGCCAGCAGCTCAGGGCCAGGGACAAATGAAAAACTGTTTTTT.

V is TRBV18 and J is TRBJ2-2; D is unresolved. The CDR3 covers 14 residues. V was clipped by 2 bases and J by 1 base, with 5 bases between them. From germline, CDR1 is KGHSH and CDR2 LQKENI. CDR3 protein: CASSPGQNTGELFF. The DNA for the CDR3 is TGTGCCAGCTCACCAGGGCAGAACACCGGGGAGCTGTTTTTT.

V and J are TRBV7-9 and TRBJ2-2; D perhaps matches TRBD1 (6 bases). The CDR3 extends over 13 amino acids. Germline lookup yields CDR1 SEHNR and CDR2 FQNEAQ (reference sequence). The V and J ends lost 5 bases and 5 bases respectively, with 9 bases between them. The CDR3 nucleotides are TGTGCCAGCAGCCCTACAGGGACCGGGGAGCTGTTTTTT. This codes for CASSPTGTGELFF.

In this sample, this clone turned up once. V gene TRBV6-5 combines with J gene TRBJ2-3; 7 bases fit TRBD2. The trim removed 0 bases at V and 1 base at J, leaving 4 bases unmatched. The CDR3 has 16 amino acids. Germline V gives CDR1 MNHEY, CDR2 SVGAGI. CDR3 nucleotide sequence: TGTGCCAGCAGTTACTCGAGTCTAGCGGGCACAGATACGCAGTATTTT. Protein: CASSYSSLAGTDTQYF.

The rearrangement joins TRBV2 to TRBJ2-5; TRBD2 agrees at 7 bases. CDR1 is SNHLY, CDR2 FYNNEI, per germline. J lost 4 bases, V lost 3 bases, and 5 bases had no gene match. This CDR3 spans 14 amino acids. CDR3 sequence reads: CASSDGRAVETQYF. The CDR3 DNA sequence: TGTGCCAGCAGTGATGGGAGGGCAGTAGAGACCCAGTACTTC.